This T cell receptor (beta chain) was captured in a study of control samples from healthy donors and cancer patients (TCRdb year 2020). Points on this clone: Which antigen it targets is not known. The sample holds no much larger clone one base away, and base qualities are not on file.

The receptor library was made with the immunoSEQ multiplex PCR assay. TCRdb retrieved this table from immuneACCESS and kept in-frame rearrangements only. Not all clones are present; in checked studies, unresolved V genes account for under half, and no reason is known for the remainder. The sample contains some 120,000 clones, 90% to 95% of them found a single time. Almost 8% of the sample rests with the top ten. CDR1 and CDR2 (MNHEY, SMNVEV) derive from the germline V gene (reference sequence). Its CDR3 holds 15 amino acids, cysteine through phenylalanine. Just the 45-base CDR3 DNA is kept, in frame starting at base 1. V is cut by 6 bases and J by 0 bases, and the space between the germline ends is 12 bases.

The chain links TRBV27 with TRBJ1-5; the D gene lacks a confident call. The TCR sequence derives from a woman aged 18-29 years in good health. The sequenced sample consisted of blood. The nucleotide sequence reads as follows: TGTGCCAGCAGCGAGGGAGCTTATAGCAATCAGCCCCAGCATTTT. It translates as CASSEGAYSNQPQHF.